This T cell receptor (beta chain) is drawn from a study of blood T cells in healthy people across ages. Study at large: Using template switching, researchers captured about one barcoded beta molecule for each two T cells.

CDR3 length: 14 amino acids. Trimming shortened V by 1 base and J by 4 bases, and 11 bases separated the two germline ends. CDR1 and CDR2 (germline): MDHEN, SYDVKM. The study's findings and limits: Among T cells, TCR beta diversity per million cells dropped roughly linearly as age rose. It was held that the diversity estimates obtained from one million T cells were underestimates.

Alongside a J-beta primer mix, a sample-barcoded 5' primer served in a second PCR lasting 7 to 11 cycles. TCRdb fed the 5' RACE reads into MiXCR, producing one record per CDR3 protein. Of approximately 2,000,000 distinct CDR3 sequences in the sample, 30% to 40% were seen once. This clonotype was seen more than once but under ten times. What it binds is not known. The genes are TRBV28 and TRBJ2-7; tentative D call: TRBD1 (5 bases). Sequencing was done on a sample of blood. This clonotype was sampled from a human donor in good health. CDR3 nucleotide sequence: TGTGCCAGCAGTTTATCAGGGATCGGTTACGAGCAGTACTTC. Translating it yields CASSLSGIGYEQYF.